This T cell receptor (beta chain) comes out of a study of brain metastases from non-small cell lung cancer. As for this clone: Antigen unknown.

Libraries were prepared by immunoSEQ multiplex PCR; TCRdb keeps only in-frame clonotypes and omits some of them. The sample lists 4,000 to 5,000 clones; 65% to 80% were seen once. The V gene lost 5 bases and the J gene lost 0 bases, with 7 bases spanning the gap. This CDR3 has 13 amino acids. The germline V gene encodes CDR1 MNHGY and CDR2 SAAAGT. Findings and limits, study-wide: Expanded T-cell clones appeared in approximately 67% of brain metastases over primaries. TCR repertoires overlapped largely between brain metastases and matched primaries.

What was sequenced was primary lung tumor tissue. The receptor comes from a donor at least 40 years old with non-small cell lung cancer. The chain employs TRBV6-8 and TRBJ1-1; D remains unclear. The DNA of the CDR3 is TGTGCCAGCAGTCTGGTCGTGAACACTGAAGCTTTCTTT. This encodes CASSLVVNTEAFF.